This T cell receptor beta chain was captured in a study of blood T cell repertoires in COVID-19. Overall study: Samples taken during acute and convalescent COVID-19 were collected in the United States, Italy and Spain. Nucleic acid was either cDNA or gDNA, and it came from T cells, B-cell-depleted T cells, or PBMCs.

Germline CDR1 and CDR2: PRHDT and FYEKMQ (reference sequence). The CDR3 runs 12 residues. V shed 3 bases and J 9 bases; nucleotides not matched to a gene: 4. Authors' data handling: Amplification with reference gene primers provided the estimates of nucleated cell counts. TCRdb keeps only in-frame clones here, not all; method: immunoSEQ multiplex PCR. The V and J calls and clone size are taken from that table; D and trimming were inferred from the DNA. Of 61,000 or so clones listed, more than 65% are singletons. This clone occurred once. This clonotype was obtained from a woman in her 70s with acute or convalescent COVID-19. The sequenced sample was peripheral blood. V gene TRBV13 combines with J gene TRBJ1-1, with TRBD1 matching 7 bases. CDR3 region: CASSFDRDKAFF. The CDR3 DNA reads TGTGCCAGCAGCTTCGACAGGGACAAAGCTTTCTTT.